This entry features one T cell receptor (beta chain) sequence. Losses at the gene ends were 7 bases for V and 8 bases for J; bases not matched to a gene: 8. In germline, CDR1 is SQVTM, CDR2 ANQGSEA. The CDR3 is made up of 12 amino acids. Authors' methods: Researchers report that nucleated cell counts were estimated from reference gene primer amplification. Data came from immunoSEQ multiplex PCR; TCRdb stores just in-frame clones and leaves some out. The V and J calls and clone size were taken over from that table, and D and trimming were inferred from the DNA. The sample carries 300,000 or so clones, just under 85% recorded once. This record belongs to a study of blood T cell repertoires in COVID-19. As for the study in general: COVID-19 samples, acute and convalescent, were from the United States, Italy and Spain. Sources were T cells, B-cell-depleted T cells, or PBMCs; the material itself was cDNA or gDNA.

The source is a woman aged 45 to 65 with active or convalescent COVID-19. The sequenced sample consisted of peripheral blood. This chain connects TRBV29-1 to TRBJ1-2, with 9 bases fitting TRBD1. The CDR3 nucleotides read TGCAGCGCTACCAGGACAGGGGAAGGCTACACCTTC. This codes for CSATRTGEGYTF.